Listed below are T cell receptor beta chains from one sample, sequenced in a study of blood T cell repertoires in COVID-19. Data came from immunoSEQ multiplex PCR; TCRdb stores just in-frame clones and leaves some out. This repertoire shows approximately 100,000 clones, approximately 90% found once; its top ten account for 4% to 5.5%. The sample consisted of peripheral blood. Every receptor here comes from a man aged 70-80 years with acute or convalescent COVID-19. Both conserved end residues are part of each CDR3. Fields, in order: J gene, clone size, V gene, D gene, CDR3 DNA, CDR3 protein. D genes are given only for firm matches. For some rows the clone size is stated as once, few or many, or as a class when expanded; others skip it.

J gene: TRBJ2-2
clone size: NA
V gene: TRBV4-1
D gene: TRBD2
CDR3 DNA: TGCGCCAGCAGCCAGACTAGCGGGGGGGCGCGGGAGCTGTTTTTT
CDR3 protein: CASSQTSGGARELFF

J gene: TRBJ2-1
clone size: NA
V gene: TRBV27
D gene: NA
CDR3 DNA: TGTGCCAGTCGAAGGCTGGGGGCGGACAATGAGCAGTTCTTC
CDR3 protein: CASRRLGADNEQFF

J gene: TRBJ2-2
clone size: NA
V gene: TRBV7-7
D gene: TRBD1
CDR3 DNA: TGTGCTAGCAGCTTAACCCCAACCGGGACAGGCAGCACCGGGGAGCTGTTTTTT
CDR3 protein: CASSLTPTGTGSTGELFF

J gene: TRBJ1-2
clone size: NA
V gene: TRBV11-2
D gene: NA
CDR3 DNA: TGTGCCAGCAGCTCTTCAGGGTATGGCTACACCTTC
CDR3 protein: CASSSSGYGYTF

J gene: TRBJ2-3
clone size: NA
V gene: TRBV11-2
D gene: TRBD1
CDR3 DNA: TGTGCCAGCAGCTTACCGGGACAGAACGGATATACGCAGTATTTT
CDR3 protein: CASSLPGQNGYTQYF

J gene: TRBJ2-1
clone size: NA
V gene: TRBV9
D gene: NA
CDR3 DNA: TGTGCCAGCAGCGTAGAAGAGGGTTCCTACAATGAGCAGTTCTTC
CDR3 protein: CASSVEEGSYNEQFF

J gene: TRBJ1-6
clone size: NA
V gene: TRBV10-2
D gene: TRBD1
CDR3 DNA: TGCGCCAGCAGTGAGACAGGGGGGCGAAGCTCCTATAATTCACCCCTCCACTTT
CDR3 protein: CASSETGGRSSYNSPLHF

J gene: TRBJ1-1
clone size: NA
V gene: TRBV10-3
D gene: TRBD1
CDR3 DNA: TGTGCCATCAGTCTACAGGGGACCACTGAAGCTTTCTTT
CDR3 protein: CAISLQGTTEAFF

J gene: TRBJ2-5
clone size: NA
V gene: TRBV10-3
D gene: TRBD2
CDR3 DNA: TGTGCCATCAGTGCGACTAGCGGGGGACAAGAGACCCAGTACTTC
CDR3 protein: CAISATSGGQETQYF

J gene: TRBJ1-5
clone size: NA
V gene: TRBV19
D gene: NA
CDR3 DNA: TGTGCCAGTAGCCCGGCAGGGCCCCATAGCAATCAGCCCCAGCATTTT
CDR3 protein: CASSPAGPHSNQPQHF

J gene: TRBJ2-5
clone size: once
V gene: TRBV28
D gene: NA
CDR3 DNA: TGTGCCAGCAGTTCACCAGCGGGCCAAGAGACCCAGTACTTC
CDR3 protein: CASSSPAGQETQYF

J gene: TRBJ2-5
clone size: NA
V gene: TRBV5-1
D gene: TRBD1
CDR3 DNA: TGCGCCAGCAGCCCGACAGGGGGCTCAGAGACCCAGTACTTC
CDR3 protein: CASSPTGGSETQYF

J gene: TRBJ1-2
clone size: once
V gene: TRBV4-1
D gene: NA
CDR3 DNA: TGCGCCAGCAGCCCCCCGGGTGGGGAGAGCTATGGCTACACCTTC
CDR3 protein: CASSPPGGESYGYTF

J gene: TRBJ2-1
clone size: once
V gene: TRBV3-1/TRBV3-2
D gene: NA
CDR3 DNA: TGTGCCAGCAGCCACTCGTGGCCGGCGGGCTCCTACAATGAGCAGTTCTTC
CDR3 protein: CASSHSWPAGSYNEQFF

J gene: TRBJ2-3
clone size: NA
V gene: TRBV4-2
D gene: NA
CDR3 DNA: TGTGCCAGCAGCCAAAGGGTACTAGCTGAACTCACAGATACGCAGTATTTT
CDR3 protein: CASSQRVLAELTDTQYF

J gene: TRBJ1-4
clone size: NA
V gene: TRBV5-6
D gene: TRBD1
CDR3 DNA: TGTGCCAGCAGCTCTACTGACAGGGTTGGAGCTAATGAAAAACTGTTTTTT
CDR3 protein: CASSSTDRVGANEKLFF

J gene: TRBJ2-1
clone size: NA
V gene: TRBV2
D gene: TRBD1
CDR3 DNA: TGTGCCAGCAGAAATACCGGGACAGGGGATAATGAGCAGTTCTTC
CDR3 protein: CASRNTGTGDNEQFF

J gene: TRBJ1-4
clone size: NA
V gene: TRBV5-1
D gene: TRBD1
CDR3 DNA: TGCGCCAGCAGCCTCGGGACAGCTAATGAAAAACTGTTTTTT
CDR3 protein: CASSLGTANEKLFF

J gene: TRBJ2-3
clone size: NA
V gene: TRBV28
D gene: TRBD1
CDR3 DNA: TGTGCCAGCAGTCCCGGGACAGGGCCCACAGATACGCAGTATTTT
CDR3 protein: CASSPGTGPTDTQYF

J gene: TRBJ1-2
clone size: NA
V gene: TRBV10-1
D gene: TRBD1
CDR3 DNA: TGCGCCAGCCCGGACAGGGGGTTGGATGGCTACACCTTC
CDR3 protein: CASPDRGLDGYTF

J gene: TRBJ1-3
clone size: NA
V gene: TRBV5-1
D gene: NA
CDR3 DNA: TGCGCCAGCAGCTTGGGTAGTCGGAACACCATATATTTT
CDR3 protein: CASSLGSRNTIYF

J gene: TRBJ2-3
clone size: NA
V gene: TRBV28
D gene: TRBD1
CDR3 DNA: TGTGCCAGCAGTAGACGGACAGGCGGGACAGATACGCAGTATTTT
CDR3 protein: CASSRRTGGTDTQYF

J gene: TRBJ1-1
clone size: NA
V gene: TRBV28
D gene: NA
CDR3 DNA: TGTGCCAGCAGTTTACTAACAGGGGAAGCTTTCTTT
CDR3 protein: CASSLLTGEAFF

J gene: TRBJ1-2
clone size: NA
V gene: TRBV2
D gene: NA
CDR3 DNA: TGTGCCAGCAGTCGGACGGGGTCTTCGGACTATGGCTACACCTTC
CDR3 protein: CASSRTGSSDYGYTF

J gene: TRBJ1-1
clone size: NA
V gene: TRBV2
D gene: NA
CDR3 DNA: TGTGCCAGCAGCAAACGGGTGAACACTGAAGCTTTCTTT
CDR3 protein: CASSKRVNTEAFF

J gene: TRBJ2-1
clone size: NA
V gene: TRBV11-3
D gene: NA
CDR3 DNA: TGTGCCAGCAGCTTAGATCTGGGGGGATCCGAGCAGTTCTTC
CDR3 protein: CASSLDLGGSEQFF

J gene: TRBJ1-5
clone size: NA
V gene: TRBV28
D gene: NA
CDR3 DNA: TGTGCCAGCAGCCCGAGTCTCGGGGGTCAGCCCCAGCATTTT
CDR3 protein: CASSPSLGGQPQHF

J gene: TRBJ2-7
clone size: once
V gene: TRBV27
D gene: NA
CDR3 DNA: TGTGCCAGCAGTTTATCGGGCATACAGGGCGGCTACGAGCAGTACTTC
CDR3 protein: CASSLSGIQGGYEQYF